This TCR beta chain was found in a study of T-cell reconstitution after alpha-beta-depleted transplantation in children. Unique molecular identifiers were built into the TCRbeta library. TCRdb re-called the PCR reads with MiXCR, one entry per CDR3 protein. This sample yields about 460,000 distinct CDR3 sequences, of which roughly an eighth are seen a single time; less than 6.5% belongs to the top ten. The CDR3 spans 12 residues. V gave up 6 bases and J gave up 5 bases, with 7 bases separating them. This clonotype was counted many times. The source was PBMCs from the stem cell graft donor, collected from the stem cell graft. The sequence derives from a human donor who donated a stem cell graft to a child with combined immunodeficiency. The chain is built from TRBV12-3 or TRBV12-4 and TRBJ2-2; D remains unclear. CDR3 in DNA: TGTGCCAGCAGCCTCGTAACCGGGGAGCTGTTTTTT. Amino acids: CASSLVTGELFF.